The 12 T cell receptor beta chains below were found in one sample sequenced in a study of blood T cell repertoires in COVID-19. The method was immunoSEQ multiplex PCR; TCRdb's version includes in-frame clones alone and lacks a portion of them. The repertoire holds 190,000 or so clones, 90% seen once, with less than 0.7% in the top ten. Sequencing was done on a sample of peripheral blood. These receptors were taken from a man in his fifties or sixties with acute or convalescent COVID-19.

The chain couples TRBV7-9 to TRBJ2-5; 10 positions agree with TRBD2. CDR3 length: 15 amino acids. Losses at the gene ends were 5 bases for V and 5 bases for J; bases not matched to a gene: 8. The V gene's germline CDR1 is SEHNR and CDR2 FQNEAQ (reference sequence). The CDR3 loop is CASSPSGRAVETQYF. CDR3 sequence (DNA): TGTGCCAGCAGCCCAAGCGGGAGGGCCGTGGAGACCCAGTACTTC.

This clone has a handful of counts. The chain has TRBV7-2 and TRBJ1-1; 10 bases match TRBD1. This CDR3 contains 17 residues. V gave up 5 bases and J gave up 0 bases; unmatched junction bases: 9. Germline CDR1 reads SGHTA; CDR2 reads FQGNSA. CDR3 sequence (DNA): TGTGCCAGCAGCATGAGGACAGGGGGGAGCGTGAACACTGAAGCTTTCTTT. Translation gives CASSMRTGGSVNTEAFF.

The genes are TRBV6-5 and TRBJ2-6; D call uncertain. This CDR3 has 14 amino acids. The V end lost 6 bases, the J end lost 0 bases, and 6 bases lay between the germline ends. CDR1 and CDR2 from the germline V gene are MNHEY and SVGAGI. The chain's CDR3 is CASSRSSGANVLTF. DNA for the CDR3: TGTGCCAGCAGCCGGAGCTCTGGGGCCAACGTCCTGACTTTC.

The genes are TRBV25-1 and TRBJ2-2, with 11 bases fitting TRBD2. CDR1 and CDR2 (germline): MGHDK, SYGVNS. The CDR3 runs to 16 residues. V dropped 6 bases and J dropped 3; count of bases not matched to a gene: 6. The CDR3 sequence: CASRGLAVFDTGELFF. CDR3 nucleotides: TGTGCCAGCAGGGGACTAGCGGTTTTTGACACCGGGGAGCTGTTTTTT.

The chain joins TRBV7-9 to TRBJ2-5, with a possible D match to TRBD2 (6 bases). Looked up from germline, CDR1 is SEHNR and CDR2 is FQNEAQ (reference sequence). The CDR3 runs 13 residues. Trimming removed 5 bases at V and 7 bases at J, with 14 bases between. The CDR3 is CASSTIGGRTQYF. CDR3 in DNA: TGTGCCAGCAGCACCATAGGAGGGCGGACCCAGTACTTC.

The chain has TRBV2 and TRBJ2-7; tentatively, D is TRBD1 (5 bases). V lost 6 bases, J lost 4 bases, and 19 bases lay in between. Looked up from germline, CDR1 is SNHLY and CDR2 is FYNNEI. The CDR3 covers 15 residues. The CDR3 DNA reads TGTGCCAGCAGACAAGGGGCGAGGCCTGGGTACGAGCAGTACTTC. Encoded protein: CASRQGARPGYEQYF.

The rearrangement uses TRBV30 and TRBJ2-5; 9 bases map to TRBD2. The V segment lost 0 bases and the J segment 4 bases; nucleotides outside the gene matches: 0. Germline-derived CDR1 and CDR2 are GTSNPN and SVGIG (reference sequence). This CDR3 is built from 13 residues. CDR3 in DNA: TGTGCCTGGAGTGTACTAGCGGGAGAGACCCAGTACTTC. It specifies CAWSVLAGETQYF.

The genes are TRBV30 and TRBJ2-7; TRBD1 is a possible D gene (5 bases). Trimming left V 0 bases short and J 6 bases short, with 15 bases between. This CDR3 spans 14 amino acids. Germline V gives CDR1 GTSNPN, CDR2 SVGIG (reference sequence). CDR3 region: CAWSVGQGKGEQYV. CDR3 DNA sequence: TGTGCCTGGAGTGTAGGGCAGGGAAAGGGCGAGCAGTACGTC.

This CDR3 is CASSQHERAGRSSYEQYF. CDR3 sequence (DNA): TGTGCCAGCAGCCAACATGAAAGAGCGGGTAGGAGCTCCTACGAGCAGTACTTC. V is TRBV7-9 and J is TRBJ2-7; TRBD2 is a possible D gene (6 bases). Trimming removed 5 bases at V and 0 bases at J, with 23 bases between. This CDR3 is built from 18 residues. Germline V gene lookup returns CDR1 SEHNR and CDR2 FQNEAQ (reference sequence).

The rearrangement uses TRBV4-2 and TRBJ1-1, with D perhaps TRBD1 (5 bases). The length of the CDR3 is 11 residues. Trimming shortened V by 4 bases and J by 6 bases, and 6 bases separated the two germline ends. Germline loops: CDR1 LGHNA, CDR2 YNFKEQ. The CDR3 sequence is CASSRGAEAFF. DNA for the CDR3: TGTGCCAGCAGCCGGGGGGCTGAAGCTTTCTTT.

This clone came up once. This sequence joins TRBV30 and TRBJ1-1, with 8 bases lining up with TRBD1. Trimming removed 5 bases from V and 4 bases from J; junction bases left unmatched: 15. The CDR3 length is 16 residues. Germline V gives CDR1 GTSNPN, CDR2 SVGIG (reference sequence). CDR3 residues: CAWRQGARGFGTEAFF. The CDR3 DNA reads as TGTGCCTGGCGGCAGGGGGCCAGGGGGTTCGGCACTGAAGCTTTCTTT.

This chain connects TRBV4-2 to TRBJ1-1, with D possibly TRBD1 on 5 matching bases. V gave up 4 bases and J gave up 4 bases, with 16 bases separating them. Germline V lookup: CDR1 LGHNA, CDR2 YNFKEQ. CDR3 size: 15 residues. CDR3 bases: TGTGCCAGCAGCCGCACGGACAAAAAGGCCACTGAAGCTTTCTTT. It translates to CASSRTDKKATEAFF.